This paragraph covers one T cell receptor (beta chain) sequence. Its antigen is unknown. Thyroid surgery had not been preceded by any treatment in any patient. Authors' processing steps: Across clinicopathological groups, CDR3 differences served as the basis for building a distant-metastasis classifier for papillary thyroid cancer. Via MiXCR, TCRdb re-called the PCR reads. The V and J calls here are based on TCRdb, not the publication. The table includes over 35,000 clones, roughly a sixth detected once. The data derive from a study of metastatic and nonmetastatic thyroid tumors. On the study more broadly: Repertoire data that came from the blood and tumor or nodule tissue of malignant and benign thyroid patients were compared.

Study outcomes and limitations: Malignant thyroid tumors reportedly exceeded benign nodules significantly in TCR beta diversity, with the difference appearing in blood and tumor.

Sequencing was carried out using tumor tissue. The source is a female donor with papillary thyroid cancer or a benign thyroid nodule (not recorded which). Some clones in this sample may be carry-over from other donors' samples.

The CDR3 nucleotides are TGCAGTGCTAGTGGGGTCCGACTAGCGAGCTTCTCCTACAATGAGCAGTTCTTC. This gives the protein CSASGVRLASFSYNEQFF. The J gene is TRBJ2-1, the V gene TRBV20-1, with TRBD2 matching 8 bases. Per germline, CDR1 DFQATT and CDR2 SNEGSKA (reference sequence). The CDR3 is made up of 18 amino acids. After removal of 3 bases from V and 0 bases from J, the junction contained 13 bases not matched to a gene.